Ten or more counts support the clone carrying this TCR beta chain. Its specificity is unknown. The data are from a study of metastatic and nonmetastatic thyroid tumors. Study results and limitations: Reportedly, malignant thyroid tumors had significantly higher TCR beta diversity than benign nodules, in blood and tumor.

All patients were treatment-naive before thyroid surgery. V shed 0 bases and J shed 7 bases, with 11 bases lying between them. This CDR3 contains 14 residues. Germline V lookup: CDR1 SGHRS, CDR2 YFSETQ. TCRdb reanalyzed the PCR reads via MiXCR. Here the sample spans just under 20,000 clones, roughly 23% being singletons. J is TRBJ2-1 and V is TRBV5-1; D remains ambiguous. Sequencing used tumor tissue. The sequence came from a male donor with papillary thyroid cancer or a benign thyroid nodule (not recorded which). Some clones in this sample may be carry-over from other donors' samples. The chain's CDR3 is CASSLDGFVNEQFF. CDR3 in DNA: TGCGCCAGCAGCTTGGACGGGTTCGTGAATGAGCAGTTCTTC.